Presented here are 32 T cell receptor beta chains from one specimen sequenced in a study of long-term antiretroviral therapy in people with HIV. Researchers ran immunoSEQ v3.0 at survey level. The repertoire was sequenced with immunoSEQ multiplex PCR; TCRdb's copy has only in-frame clones and lacks some. The sample carries about 12,000 clones, 60% to 75% recorded once. Sequencing was performed on unsorted PBMCs, taken 3.1 years before starting antiretroviral therapy. The receptor set was obtained from a man aged 35 to 55 with HIV.

This clone was counted a single time. This chain uses TRBV29-1 with TRBJ2-3; 7 nucleotides agree with TRBD2. CDR3 size: 16 residues. Germline lookup yields CDR1 SQVTM and CDR2 ANQGSEA. J was trimmed by 6 bases and V by 3 bases; bases with no gene match: 15. CDR3 coding DNA: TGCAGCGTTGACCCCCGAGAGGGAGGGGAAGTGGATACGCAGTATTTT. Its protein product is CSVDPREGGEVDTQYF.

The rearrangement joins TRBV9 to TRBJ2-2, with 15 nucleotides matching TRBD2. J was trimmed by 6 bases and V by 4 bases; bases with no gene match: 4. In germline, CDR1 is SGDLS, CDR2 YYNGEE. The CDR3 totals 16 residues. CDR3 amino acids: CASSMGLAGGSGELFF. The CDR3 bases are TGTGCCAGCAGCATGGGACTAGCGGGAGGCTCCGGGGAGCTGTTTTTT.

J is TRBJ1-2 and V is TRBV6-1; the D gene is possibly TRBD1 (6 bases). Trimming took 2 bases from V and 5 from J, leaving 18 bases between them. Germline V gene sequence: CDR1 MNHNS, CDR2 SASEGT. The CDR3 is made up of 16 amino acids. The CDR3 sequence: CASSEPPRQEEYGYTF. The DNA of the CDR3 is TGTGCCAGCAGTGAACCGCCAAGACAGGAGGAATATGGCTACACCTTC.

The chain recombines TRBV10-3 with TRBJ2-6; TRBD2 might be the D (7 bases). The V gene lost 2 bases and the J gene lost 4 bases, with 9 bases spanning the gap. The CDR3 runs to 15 residues. Germline CDR1 ENHRY, CDR2 SYGVKD. The DNA for the CDR3 is TGTGCCATCAGTGAGGCGGGGGCGGGGGCCAACGTCCTGACTTTC. Protein sequence: CAISEAGAGANVLTF.

The table lists this clone with a count of one. The chain has TRBV27 and TRBJ2-7, with TRBD2 identical over 9 bases. This CDR3 spans 15 amino acids. Germline CDR1 and CDR2: MNHEY and SMNVEV (reference sequence). The J segment lost 7 bases and the V segment lost 3 bases, leaving 10 bases of the junction unmatched. The CDR3 sequence: CASSFLGGRAWEQYF. CDR3 bases: TGTGCCAGCAGTTTTCTTGGCGGGAGGGCTTGGGAGCAGTACTTC.

The gene calls are TRBV14 and TRBJ2-3; D gene ambiguous. CDR3 length equals 14 residues. V was pared by 2 bases and J by 0 bases, with 6 bases between. CDR1 SGHDN and CDR2 FVKESK come from the germline V gene. The CDR3 DNA reads TGTGCCAGCAGCCAACTTGTGAGCACAGATACGCAGTATTTT. Residues: CASSQLVSTDTQYF.

This clone came up a few times. This chain uses TRBV28 with TRBJ2-4; the D gene could be TRBD1 or TRBD2 (5 bases each). The V gene lost 7 bases and the J gene lost 7 bases, with 11 bases spanning the gap. Per the germline V gene, CDR1 is MDHEN and CDR2 is SYDVKM. This CDR3 region has 12 residues. The CDR3 here is CASTPGQNIQYF. Here the CDR3 DNA reads TGTGCCAGCACCCCGGGGCAGAACATTCAGTACTTC.

The chain employs TRBV12-5 and TRBJ1-3; unclear D gene. V was pared by 0 bases and J by 7 bases, with 10 bases between. Germline assignment: CDR1 LGHNT and CDR2 FRNRAP. The CDR3 covers 14 residues. In DNA, the CDR3 is TGTGCTAGTGGTTTGGTAGGTAGTTTGAACACCATATATTTT. Encoded protein: CASGLVGSLNTIYF.

The rearrangement uses TRBV7-8 and TRBJ1-5, with D possibly being TRBD1 (5 bases). V shed 8 bases and J shed 1 base, with 15 bases lying between them. Germline assignment: CDR1 SGHVS and CDR2 FQNEAQ. The CDR3 consists of 15 residues. The CDR3 nucleotides read TGTGCCAGCTCAGTCGGGAGGACAAGCAATCAGCCCCAGCATTTT. The encoded protein is CASSVGRTSNQPQHF.

The chain carries TRBV4-1 and TRBJ2-7, with 8 bases that match TRBD2. Trimming took 0 bases from V and 3 from J; bases not matched to a gene: 7. Germline V CDR1 and CDR2: MGHRA, YSYEKL. The CDR3 is 16 amino acids. DNA of the CDR3: TGCGCCAGCAGCCAAGACCCGGGAGGGGGGTACTACGAGCAGTACTTC. It is translated as CASSQDPGGGYYEQYF.

This clone showed up just once. This chain joins TRBV4-2 and TRBJ1-5, with D tentatively TRBD1 (5 bases). With 5 bases removed from V and 1 base from J, the gap between germline ends came to 9 bases. Germline CDR1 LGHNA, CDR2 YNFKEQ. The CDR3 contains 14 residues. The chain's CDR3 is CASSLGGSNQPQHF. The CDR3 DNA is TGTGCCAGCAGCTTGGGGGGGAGCAATCAGCCCCAGCATTTT.

The gene calls are TRBV9 and TRBJ2-1; D call uncertain. The CDR3 covers 15 residues. Germline assignment: CDR1 SGDLS and CDR2 YYNGEE. Trimming took 4 bases from V and 0 from J, leaving 11 bases between them. CDR3 in DNA: TGTGCCAGCAGCTCTCGACTTGACTCCTACAATGAGCAGTTCTTC. Its translation is CASSSRLDSYNEQFF.

The chain recombines TRBV5-1 with TRBJ1-5; maybe TRBD1 (5 bases). Germline V lookup: CDR1 SGHRS, CDR2 YFSETQ. This CDR3 is built from 15 residues. Trimming took 5 bases from V and 4 from J, leaving 16 bases between them. CDR3 in amino acids: CASRYGPTGNQPQHF. DNA for the CDR3: TGCGCCAGCAGATATGGACCTACAGGTAATCAGCCCCAGCATTTT.

This clone was seen a handful of times. The gene calls are TRBV6-5 and TRBJ1-5, with no clear D. The CDR3 totals 11 residues. Germline CDR1 reads MNHEY; CDR2 reads SVGAGI. Trimming took 8 bases from V and 1 from J, leaving 3 bases between them. CDR3 coding DNA: TGTGCCAGCGGCAGCAATCAGCCCCAGCATTTT. Its translation: CASGSNQPQHF.

In DNA, the CDR3 is TGTGCCAGCAGCTTAAGGGGGTACCAAGAGACCCAGTACTTC. Its translation: CASSLRGYQETQYF. The V call is TRBV7-2, the J call TRBJ2-5; tentatively, D is TRBD1 (6 bases). The CDR3 consists of 14 residues. The V gene lost 2 bases and the J gene lost 0 bases, with 7 bases spanning the gap. The V gene's germline CDR1 is SGHTA and CDR2 FQGNSA.

This chain connects TRBV21-1 to TRBJ1-5; the D call of TRBD1 is as the table states it, not checked on the DNA. TRBV21-1 is assigned pseudogene status. CDR3 length: 16 amino acids. The CDR3 DNA is TGTGCCAGCAGCAGCCGAGGGACAGGACTTAATCAGCCCCAGCATTTT. It translates to CASSSRGTGLNQPQHF.

V is TRBV9 and J is TRBJ2-3, with D tentatively TRBD2 (7 bases). CDR3 length: 17 amino acids. The germline V and J ends were trimmed by 0 bases and 0 bases, with 14 bases remaining between them. Germline V lookup: CDR1 SGDLS, CDR2 YYNGEE. This chain's CDR3 is CASSVAVGGGSTDTQYF. Here the CDR3 DNA reads TGTGCCAGCAGCGTAGCTGTGGGAGGGGGTAGCACAGATACGCAGTATTTT.

The chain has TRBV27 and TRBJ1-1; D not certain. From germline, CDR1 is MNHEY and CDR2 SMNVEV (reference sequence). The CDR3 loop spans 15 amino acids. Trimming shortened V by 0 bases and J by 0 bases, and 8 bases separated the two germline ends. CDR3 residues: CASSLSGLMNTEAFF. CDR3 sequence (DNA): TGTGCCAGCAGTTTATCAGGTCTCATGAACACTGAAGCTTTCTTT.

The chain combines TRBV7-3 with TRBJ1-3; D is perhaps TRBD1 (5 bases). The CDR3 sequence is 15 residues long. V was pared by 4 bases and J by 4 bases, with 14 bases between. Germline V CDR1 and CDR2: SGHTA, FQGTGA. CDR3 region: CASSSAGGIGNTIYF. CDR3 nucleotides: TGTGCCAGCAGCTCCGCGGGGGGAATAGGAAACACCATATATTTT.

The chain links TRBV19 to TRBJ1-5; 7 bases match TRBD1. Germline CDR1 LNHDA, CDR2 SQIVND (reference sequence). V lost 6 bases to trimming and J lost 1 base; unmatched junction nucleotides: 15. The CDR3 consists of 18 residues. The DNA of the CDR3 is TGTGCCAGTAGCAAGCCGGGACAGATTTTCCAAAGCAATCAGCCCCAGCATTTT. Encoded protein: CASSKPGQIFQSNQPQHF.

This rearrangement joins TRBV6-5 to TRBJ2-1; TRBD2 might be the D (5 bases). The CDR3 length is 14 residues. Trimming pared 5 bases from V and 6 bases from J, leaving 14 bases between. CDR1 is MNHEY and CDR2 is SVGAGI in the germline V gene. CDR3 sequence reads: CASSTSGNTNEQFF. CDR3 coding DNA: TGTGCCAGCAGTACCTCCGGGAATACCAATGAGCAGTTCTTC.

The V gene is TRBV28, the J gene TRBJ2-7; 14 bases are a match to TRBD2. CDR3 length: 22 residues. The J segment lost 1 base and the V segment lost 1 base, leaving 18 bases of the junction unmatched. Germline CDR1 reads MDHEN; CDR2 reads SYDVKM. The CDR3 sequence is CASSLFFIPGLAGVHVSYEQYF. Written as DNA, the CDR3 is TGTGCCAGCAGTTTATTCTTTATTCCGGGACTAGCGGGAGTCCATGTTTCCTACGAGCAGTACTTC.

The chain recombines TRBV27 with TRBJ2-1; D unresolved. Germline values: CDR1 MNHEY, CDR2 SMNVEV (reference sequence). The CDR3 is 14 amino acids. The V end lost 2 bases, the J end lost 12 bases, and 17 bases lay between the germline ends. The CDR3 nucleotides are TGTGCCAGCAGTTTAGAACAGAAACTGAGTTGGCAGTTCTTC. It specifies CASSLEQKLSWQFF.

This chain joins TRBV4-3 and TRBJ2-3; 7 bases map to TRBD1. Germline CDR1 is LGHNA and CDR2 is YSLEER. The CDR3 covers 15 residues. J was trimmed by 4 bases and V by 4 bases; bases with no gene match: 8. CDR3: CASSPRTGLSDTQYF. CDR3 bases: TGCGCCAGCAGCCCCCGGACAGGTCTATCAGATACGCAGTATTTT.

This clone was observed a handful of times. V and J are TRBV19 and TRBJ2-7; 8 nucleotides line up with TRBD2. V gave up 3 bases and J gave up 3 bases; unmatched junction bases: 1. The CDR3 contains 13 residues. Germline V lookup: CDR1 LNHDA, CDR2 SQIVND (reference sequence). The CDR3 reads CASSIGTSYEQYF. Written as DNA, the CDR3 is TGTGCCAGTAGTATCGGGACTAGCTACGAGCAGTACTTC.

The chain employs TRBV6-4 and TRBJ1-4; D not resolved. This CDR3 has 14 residues. CDR1 and CDR2 (germline): MRHNA, SNTAGT. Trimming cost V 6 bases and J 4 bases, with 12 bases left between them. The chain's CDR3 is CASSLDGRNEKLFF. The CDR3 region has the DNA TGTGCCAGCAGCCTGGACGGACGTAATGAAAAACTGTTTTTT.

V and J are TRBV27 and TRBJ1-1; D gene uncertain. CDR1 and CDR2 from the germline V gene are MNHEY and SMNVEV (reference sequence). This CDR3 region has 18 residues. The germline V and J ends were trimmed by 6 bases and 0 bases, with 23 bases remaining between them. CDR3: CASSPRARRTVMNTEAFF. The CDR3 coding sequence is TGTGCCAGCAGCCCTCGGGCACGCCGAACTGTCATGAACACTGAAGCTTTCTTT.

This sequence joins TRBV27 and TRBJ2-7, with 7 nucleotides matching TRBD1. The CDR3 loop spans 13 amino acids. The V gene's germline CDR1 is MNHEY and CDR2 SMNVEV (reference sequence). Trimming removed 3 bases from V and 4 bases from J; junction bases left unmatched: 3. CDR3 amino acids: CASSFGTAYEQYF. The DNA for the CDR3 is TGTGCCAGCAGTTTTGGGACAGCATACGAGCAGTACTTC.

The chain employs TRBV10-3 and TRBJ2-1, with no clear D. With 10 bases removed from V and 8 bases from J, the gap between germline ends came to 12 bases. CDR1 and CDR2 from the germline V gene are ENHRY and SYGVKD. The CDR3 sequence is 11 residues long. In nucleotides, the CDR3 is TGTGCCACCCTTAAGAACGATGAGCAGTTCTTC. It codes for CATLKNDEQFF.

This clone showed up just a few times. The chain combines TRBV4-3 with TRBJ2-2, with TRBD1 as a possible D gene (5 bases). Germline V CDR1 and CDR2: LGHNA, YSLEER. V was cut by 0 bases and J by 4 bases, with 12 bases left in between. The CDR3 has 16 amino acids. CDR3 coding DNA: TGCGCCAGCAGCCAAGATCCATTGGACACCACCGGGGAGCTGTTTTTT. This gives the protein CASSQDPLDTTGELFF.

The chain is built from TRBV6-1 and TRBJ2-7; 7 nucleotides align to TRBD2. CDR3 length: 14 amino acids. Per germline, CDR1 MNHNS and CDR2 SASEGT. V lost 5 bases and J lost 6; bases outside the gene matches: 10. The CDR3 protein is CASSFPGGSGEQYF. The DNA for the CDR3 is TGTGCCAGCAGTTTCCCCGGGGGGAGTGGCGAGCAGTACTTC.

The chain links TRBV15 to TRBJ2-7; D possibly corresponds to TRBD2 (6 bases). Trimming shortened V by 1 base and J by 4 bases, and 8 bases separated the two germline ends. Germline V gene lookup returns CDR1 LNHNV and CDR2 YYDKDF (reference sequence). The CDR3 extends over 13 amino acids. CDR3 nucleotides: TGTGCCACCAGCAGAGGGGGGGAGTACGAGCAGTACTTC. This sequence encodes CATSRGGEYEQYF. The full variable domain, in which reference TRBV15 and TRBJ2-7 provide the parts outside the CDR3, is DAMVIQNPRYQVTQFGKPVTLSCSQTLNHNVMYWYQQKSSQAPKLLFHYYDKDFNNEADTPDNFQSRRPNTSFCFLDIRSPGLGDTAMYLCATSRGGEYEQYFGPGTRLTVT.